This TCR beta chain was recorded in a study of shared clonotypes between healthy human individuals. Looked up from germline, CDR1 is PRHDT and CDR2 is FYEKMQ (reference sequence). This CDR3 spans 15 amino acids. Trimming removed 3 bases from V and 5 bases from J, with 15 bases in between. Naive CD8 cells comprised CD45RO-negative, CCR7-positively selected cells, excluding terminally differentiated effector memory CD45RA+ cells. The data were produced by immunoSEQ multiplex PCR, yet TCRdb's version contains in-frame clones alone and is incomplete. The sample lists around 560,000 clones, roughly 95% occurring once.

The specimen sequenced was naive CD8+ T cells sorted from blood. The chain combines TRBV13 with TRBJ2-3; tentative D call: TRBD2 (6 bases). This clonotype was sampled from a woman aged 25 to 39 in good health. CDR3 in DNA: TGTGCCAGCAGCTTTGGAGCTAGCGAGCAAGATACGCAGTATTTT. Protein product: CASSFGASEQDTQYF.